The rows below give T cell receptor beta chains drawn from one sample of a study of beta chain features in type 1 diabetes. Sequencing used immunoSEQ multiplex PCR; TCRdb keeps in-frame clones, though not all of them. Of approximately 600,000 clones in the sample, roughly 12% were seen once. Source material: naive CD4+ T cells from blood. These receptors were collected from a young man with type 1 diabetes. CDR3s include the opening cysteine and the closing phenylalanine or tryptophan. The D gene is left open where the match is weak.

J gene: TRBJ1-6
D gene: .
V gene: TRBV9
CDR3 protein: CASSVDNSPLHF

J gene: TRBJ1-2
D gene: .
V gene: TRBV18
CDR3 protein: CASSPPTGTYGYTF

J gene: TRBJ1-5
D gene: TRBD1
V gene: TRBV4-3
CDR3 protein: CASSFRQGGQPQHF

J gene: TRBJ1-5
D gene: TRBD1
V gene: TRBV13
CDR3 protein: CASSFRRQGNQPQHF

J gene: TRBJ2-7
D gene: .
V gene: TRBV2
CDR3 protein: CASSEESPLLEQYF

J gene: TRBJ2-7
D gene: .
V gene: TRBV29-1
CDR3 protein: CSVQGGTPWEQYF

J gene: TRBJ1-2
D gene: .
V gene: TRBV30
CDR3 protein: CAWTPTGNYGYTF

J gene: TRBJ2-3
D gene: .
V gene: TRBV5-4
CDR3 protein: CASSSNRQDFTDTQYF

J gene: TRBJ1-5
D gene: .
V gene: TRBV6-5
CDR3 protein: CASRLTNNQPQHF

J gene: TRBJ1-1
D gene: TRBD1
V gene: TRBV7-8
CDR3 protein: CASSSRQGAKNTEAFF

J gene: TRBJ2-7
D gene: TRBD2
V gene: TRBV18
CDR3 protein: CASSPGRGVAYEQYF

J gene: TRBJ1-1
D gene: TRBD1
V gene: TRBV5-1
CDR3 protein: CASSLGTTGAYTEAFF

J gene: TRBJ1-2
D gene: TRBD1
V gene: TRBV7-9
CDR3 protein: CASSLALYGQAGYTF

J gene: TRBJ1-4
D gene: .
V gene: TRBV11-2
CDR3 protein: CASSLRTEGIPFF

J gene: TRBJ2-3
D gene: .
V gene: TRBV30
CDR3 protein: CAWSVGPGEDTQYF

J gene: TRBJ1-4
D gene: .
V gene: TRBV25-1
CDR3 protein: CATQPSSTNEKLFF

J gene: TRBJ2-1
D gene: TRBD1
V gene: TRBV7-2
CDR3 protein: CASSLEQGGYNEQFF

J gene: TRBJ2-5
D gene: TRBD2
V gene: TRBV7-2
CDR3 protein: CASSPQRGGSGETQYF

J gene: TRBJ1-2
D gene: TRBD1
V gene: TRBV10-2
CDR3 protein: CASSRTGSDYGYTF

J gene: TRBJ2-7
D gene: TRBD2
V gene: TRBV29-1
CDR3 protein: CSVEAGGRSSYEQYF

J gene: TRBJ2-5
D gene: .
V gene: TRBV7-9
CDR3 protein: CASSRAGEETQYF

J gene: TRBJ1-1
D gene: .
V gene: TRBV2
CDR3 protein: CASILQGPEAFF

J gene: TRBJ1-5
D gene: TRBD1
V gene: TRBV19
CDR3 protein: CASSPRQGNPNQPQHF

J gene: TRBJ2-2
D gene: TRBD1
V gene: TRBV7-7
CDR3 protein: CASSSGTGWSGELFF

J gene: TRBJ2-3
D gene: TRBD2
V gene: TRBV7-9
CDR3 protein: CASSTGTITDTQYF

J gene: TRBJ1-2
D gene: TRBD1
V gene: TRBV18
CDR3 protein: CASSPDRAYGYTF

J gene: TRBJ2-5
D gene: .
V gene: TRBV7-2
CDR3 protein: CASSSQETQYF

J gene: TRBJ2-5
D gene: .
V gene: TRBV5-1
CDR3 protein: CASSDLTAVAETQYF

J gene: TRBJ2-1
D gene: TRBD1
V gene: TRBV5-6
CDR3 protein: CASSLPGQAYVEQFF

J gene: TRBJ2-6
D gene: .
V gene: TRBV19
CDR3 protein: CASSLQGGGIGANVLTF

J gene: TRBJ2-1
D gene: TRBD2
V gene: TRBV25-1
CDR3 protein: CASSEYTSGGAQQFF

J gene: TRBJ2-1
D gene: .
V gene: TRBV19
CDR3 protein: CASRRAAHNEQFF

J gene: TRBJ2-3
D gene: TRBD2
V gene: TRBV13
CDR3 protein: CASQFLAGDTDTQYF

J gene: TRBJ1-2
D gene: .
V gene: TRBV7-2
CDR3 protein: CASSLVGVPNYGYTF

J gene: TRBJ2-7
D gene: .
V gene: TRBV9
CDR3 protein: CASSVEAAYEQYF

J gene: TRBJ2-7
D gene: TRBD1
V gene: TRBV5-1
CDR3 protein: CASSPDRGFNEQYF

J gene: TRBJ2-1
D gene: .
V gene: TRBV27
CDR3 protein: CASSLYWVDLGPYNEQFF

J gene: TRBJ2-5
D gene: .
V gene: TRBV10-3
CDR3 protein: CASGGTGPQETQYF

J gene: TRBJ2-5
D gene: .
V gene: TRBV25-1
CDR3 protein: CASSEGPEWTQYF

J gene: TRBJ2-3
D gene: .
V gene: TRBV7-9
CDR3 protein: CASSTRLGRGDTQYF

J gene: TRBJ1-2
D gene: TRBD1
V gene: TRBV7-2
CDR3 protein: CASSLASDRARGYTF

J gene: TRBJ2-3
D gene: .
V gene: TRBV9
CDR3 protein: CASSAGGGTDTQYF

J gene: TRBJ2-5
D gene: .
V gene: TRBV2
CDR3 protein: CASSVTQETQYF

J gene: TRBJ1-5
D gene: TRBD1
V gene: TRBV19
CDR3 protein: CASSRQGAGQPQHF

J gene: TRBJ2-1
D gene: TRBD1
V gene: TRBV9
CDR3 protein: CASSATGMSYNEQFF

J gene: TRBJ2-3
D gene: TRBD2
V gene: TRBV19
CDR3 protein: CASSALPGTSGGLTDTQYF

J gene: TRBJ2-7
D gene: .
V gene: TRBV5-6
CDR3 protein: CASSLTGIDNEQYF

J gene: TRBJ1-3
D gene: .
V gene: TRBV7-2
CDR3 protein: CASSLQDSGNTIYF

J gene: TRBJ2-3
D gene: .
V gene: TRBV29-1
CDR3 protein: CSVVEGSTSTDTQYF

J gene: TRBJ1-4
D gene: .
V gene: TRBV18
CDR3 protein: CASSPRDAPKTNEKLFF